This TCR beta chain came from a study of cytomegalovirus exposure and HLA in healthy donors. Primers: 60 Vbeta forward and 13 Jbeta reverse. TCRdb's table, derived via immunoSEQ multiplex PCR, lists solely in-frame clones and lacks some. The sample carries more than 85,000 clones, roughly 15% recorded once. Study-wide findings and caveats: Analyses of presence and absence presupposed an approximately uniform sequencing depth across donors.

Notes on this clone: Antigen specificity is unknown.

The receptor was derived from a female donor in good health and CMV-seronegative. The sequenced material came from PBMCs.

The CDR3 DNA is TGTGCCAGCAGCTTGGCGGGACTAGCGGGAGGGCGGGAGACCCAGTACTTC. Residues: CASSLAGLAGGRETQYF. The rearrangement joins TRBV7-9 to TRBJ2-5; TRBD2 aligns across 16 bases. The CDR3 loop spans 17 amino acids. Germline trimming cut 3 bases from V and 5 bases from J; bases unmatched to any gene: 6. CDR1 is SEHNR, CDR2 FQNEAQ, per germline (reference sequence).